The rows below give T cell receptor beta chains drawn from one sample of a study of cytomegalovirus exposure and HLA in healthy donors. Data came from immunoSEQ multiplex PCR; TCRdb stores just in-frame clones and leaves some out. The profile shows some 330,000 clones, roughly 90% of them singletons. Sequenced sample: PBMCs. The receptors here all came from a woman between 18 and 30 years old in good health and CMV-seronegative. Each CDR3 is given without its conserved first and last residue.

TRBV28	TRBJ2-7	ASSLTSGDNSYEQY
TRBV2	TRBJ2-5	ASSGSGRQETQY
TRBV6-1	TRBJ2-2	ASSEASGSPGELF
TRBV5-6	TRBJ2-7	ASSLGQGVYEQY
TRBV25-1	TRBJ2-2	ASSEFVGGPNTGELF
TRBV6-1	TRBJ2-7	ASLGQSSYEQY
TRBV29-1	TRBJ2-7	SVLGAASGSSYEQY
TRBV5-1	TRBJ2-7	ASSSVPGQTYEQY
TRBV7-9	TRBJ1-2	ASSFVDGYT
TRBV7-2	TRBJ2-3	ASSPGLPGEAQY
TRBV28	TRBJ2-7	ASSLSSGTFYEQY
TRBV9	TRBJ1-2	ASSPTGTGLRYT
TRBV7-2	TRBJ2-1	ASSLEGTSGTEQF
TRBV1	TRBJ2-1	TSSQEGDLQF
TRBV27	TRBJ2-1	ASSLGPSWSYNEQF
TRBV7-8	TRBJ2-2	ASNKRENTGELF
TRBV4-3	TRBJ2-1	ASSLQRATFNEQF
TRBV18	TRBJ2-6	ASSPLKSSGANVLT
TRBV19	TRBJ2-7	ASTGAAYEQY
TRBV30	TRBJ1-1	AWRRDRVNTEAF
TRBV19	TRBJ2-1	ASSIVVRGLAGSYNEQF
TRBV7-2	TRBJ1-2	ASSSRPGEGYT
TRBV7-9	TRBJ1-5	ASSPGTGPGEPQH
TRBV19	TRBJ2-7	ASSITQGPYEQY